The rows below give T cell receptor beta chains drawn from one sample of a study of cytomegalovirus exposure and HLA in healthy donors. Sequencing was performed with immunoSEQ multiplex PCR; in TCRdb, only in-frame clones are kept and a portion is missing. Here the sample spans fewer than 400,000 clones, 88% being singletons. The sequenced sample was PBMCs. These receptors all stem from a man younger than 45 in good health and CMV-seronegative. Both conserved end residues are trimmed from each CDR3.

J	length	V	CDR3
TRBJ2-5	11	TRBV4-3	ASSRTRGETQY
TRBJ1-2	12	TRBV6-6	ASSYSPGGNGYT
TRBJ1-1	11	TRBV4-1	ASRDRGDTEAF
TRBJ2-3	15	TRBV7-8	ASSLALIAGGTDTQY
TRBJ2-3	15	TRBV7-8	ASSLGLRSGGTDTQY
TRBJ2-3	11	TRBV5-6	ASSFGSTDTQY
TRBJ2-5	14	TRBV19	ARLSPRTGLQETQY
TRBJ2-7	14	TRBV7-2	ASSLRRLGQGYEQY
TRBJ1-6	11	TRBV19	ASSIDFRGPLH
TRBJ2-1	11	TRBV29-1	SAGTSGYNEQF
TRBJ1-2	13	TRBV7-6	ASSLIVTGTYGYT
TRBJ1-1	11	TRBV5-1	ASTLTRGTEAF
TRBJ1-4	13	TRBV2	ASSKQGAGGEKLF
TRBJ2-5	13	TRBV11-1	ASSATRGFGETQY
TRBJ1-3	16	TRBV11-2	ASSSRGTGALSGNTIY
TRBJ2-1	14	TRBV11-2	ASSLRQGSSYNEQF
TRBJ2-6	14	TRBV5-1	ASSDYRGSGANVLT
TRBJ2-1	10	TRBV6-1	ASSAHYNEQF
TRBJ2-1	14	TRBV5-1	ASSPGGSSSYNEQF
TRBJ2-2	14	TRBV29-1	SVDRGLAGSTGELF
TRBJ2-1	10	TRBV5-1	ASSLFRDEQF
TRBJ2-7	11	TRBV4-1	ASSHLGQAEQY
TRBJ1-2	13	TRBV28	ASGYVTRDRDGYT
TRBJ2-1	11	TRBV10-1	ASSLRTGDEQF
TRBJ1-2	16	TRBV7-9	ASSQPLGGAAANYGYT
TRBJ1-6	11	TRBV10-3	AISESEARALH
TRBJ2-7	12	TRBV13	ASSLRRISYEQY
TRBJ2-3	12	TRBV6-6	ASYGGYSTDTQY
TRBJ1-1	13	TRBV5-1	ASSGDRVMNTEAF
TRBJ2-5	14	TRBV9	ASSVAPPGGQETQY
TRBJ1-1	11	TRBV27	ASSYGPNTEAF
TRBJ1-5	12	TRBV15	ATSNRDRSQPQH
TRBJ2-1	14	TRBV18	ASSPLPSSTYNEQF
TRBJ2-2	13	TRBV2	ASTGTSGITGELF
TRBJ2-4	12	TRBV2	ASREGPGRDIQY
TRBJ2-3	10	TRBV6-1	ASSDYTDTQY
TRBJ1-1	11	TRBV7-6	ASSRDIGTEAF
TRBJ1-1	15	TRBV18	ASSPPGQGLGFTEAF
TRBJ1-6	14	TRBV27	ASSLTGQGVKSPLH
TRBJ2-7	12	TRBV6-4	ASSLDRGSYEQY